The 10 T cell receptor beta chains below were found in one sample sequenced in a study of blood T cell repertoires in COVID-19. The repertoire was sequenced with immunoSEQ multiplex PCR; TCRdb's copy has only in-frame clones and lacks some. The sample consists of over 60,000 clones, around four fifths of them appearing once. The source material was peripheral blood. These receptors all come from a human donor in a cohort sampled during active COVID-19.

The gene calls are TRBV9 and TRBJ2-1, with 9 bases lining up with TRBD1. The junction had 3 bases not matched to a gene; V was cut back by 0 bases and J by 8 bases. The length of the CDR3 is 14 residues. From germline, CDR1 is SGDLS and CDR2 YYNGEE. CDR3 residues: CASSVGQGDYEQFF. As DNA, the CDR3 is TGTGCCAGCAGCGTAGGACAGGGGGACTATGAGCAGTTCTTC.

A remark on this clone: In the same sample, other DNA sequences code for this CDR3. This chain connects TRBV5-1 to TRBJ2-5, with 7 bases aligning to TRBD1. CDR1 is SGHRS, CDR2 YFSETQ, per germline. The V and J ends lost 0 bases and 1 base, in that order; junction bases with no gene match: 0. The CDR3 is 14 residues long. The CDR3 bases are TGCGCCAGCAGCTTGGGGGACAGCCAAGAGACCCAGTACTTC. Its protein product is CASSLGDSQETQYF.

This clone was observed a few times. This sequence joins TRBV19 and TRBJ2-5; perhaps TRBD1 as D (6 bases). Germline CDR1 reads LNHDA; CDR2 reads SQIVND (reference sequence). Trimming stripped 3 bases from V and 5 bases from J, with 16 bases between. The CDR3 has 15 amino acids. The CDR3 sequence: CASSISWQGMETQYF. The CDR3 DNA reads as TGTGCCAGTAGTATCTCGTGGCAGGGGATGGAGACCCAGTACTTC.

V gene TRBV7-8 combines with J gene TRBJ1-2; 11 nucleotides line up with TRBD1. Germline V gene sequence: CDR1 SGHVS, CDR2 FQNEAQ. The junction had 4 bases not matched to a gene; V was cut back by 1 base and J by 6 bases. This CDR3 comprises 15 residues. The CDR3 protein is CASSLGRDRGDGYTF. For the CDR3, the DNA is TGTGCCAGCAGCTTAGGCCGGGACAGGGGGGATGGCTACACCTTC.

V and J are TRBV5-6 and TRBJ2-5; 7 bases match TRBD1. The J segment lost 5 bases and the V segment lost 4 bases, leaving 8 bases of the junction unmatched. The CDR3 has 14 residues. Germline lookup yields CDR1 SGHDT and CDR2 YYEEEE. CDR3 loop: CASSLRTGRETQYF. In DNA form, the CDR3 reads TGTGCCAGCAGCCTCCGGACAGGACGGGAGACCCAGTACTTC.

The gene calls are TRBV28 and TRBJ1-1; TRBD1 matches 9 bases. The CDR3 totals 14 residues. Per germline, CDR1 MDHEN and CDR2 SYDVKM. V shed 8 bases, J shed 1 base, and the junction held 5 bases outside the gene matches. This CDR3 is CASRLGQGNTEAFF. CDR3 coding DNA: TGTGCCAGCCGATTGGGACAGGGGAACACTGAAGCTTTCTTT.

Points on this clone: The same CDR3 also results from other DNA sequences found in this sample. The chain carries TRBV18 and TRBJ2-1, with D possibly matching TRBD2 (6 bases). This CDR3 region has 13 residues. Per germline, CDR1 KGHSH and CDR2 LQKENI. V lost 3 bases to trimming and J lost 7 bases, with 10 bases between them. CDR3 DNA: TGTGCCAGCTCACCTCTCGGAGGGAATGAGCAGTTCTTC. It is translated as CASSPLGGNEQFF.

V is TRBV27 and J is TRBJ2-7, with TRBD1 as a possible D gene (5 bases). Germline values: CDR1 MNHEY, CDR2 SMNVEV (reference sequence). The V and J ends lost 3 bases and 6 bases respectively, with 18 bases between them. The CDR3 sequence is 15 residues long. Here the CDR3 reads CASSFLGNPRGEQYF. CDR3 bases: TGTGCCAGCAGTTTTCTGGGCAACCCTAGGGGCGAGCAGTACTTC.

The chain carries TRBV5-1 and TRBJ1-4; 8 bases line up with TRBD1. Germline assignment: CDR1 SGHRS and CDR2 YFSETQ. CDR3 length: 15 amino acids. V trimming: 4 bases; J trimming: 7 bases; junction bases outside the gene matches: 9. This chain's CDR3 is CASSIQGAEGEKLFF. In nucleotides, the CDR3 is TGCGCCAGCAGCATTCAGGGGGCGGAAGGTGAAAAACTGTTTTTT.

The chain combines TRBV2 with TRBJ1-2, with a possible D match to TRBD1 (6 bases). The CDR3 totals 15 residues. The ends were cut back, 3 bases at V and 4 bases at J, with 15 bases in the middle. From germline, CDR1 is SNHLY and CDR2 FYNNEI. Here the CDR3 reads CASSDQQGRAYGYTF. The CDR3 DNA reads TGTGCCAGCAGTGACCAACAGGGAAGGGCCTATGGCTACACCTTC.